This is a list of T cell receptor beta chains from one sample in a study of T cells in Graves' hyperthyroidism and ophthalmopathy. TCRdb re-analysed the multiplex PCR reads in MiXCR, keeping a single row per CDR3 protein. This repertoire shows some 510,000 distinct CDR3 sequences, around 21% found once; its top ten account for approximately 25%. The source material was blood. The receptors derive from a young man with Graves' hyperthyroidism. Both conserved end residues are part of each CDR3. The D gene is left open where the match is weak. Expanded clones get a size class; other rows say once, few or many, or leave the size out.

j_call: TRBJ2-7; v_call: TRBV28; d_call: -; clone_size: -; cdr3_nt: TGTGCAAGCAGTTGGGCCGCTTCCGAGCAGTACTTC; cdr3_aa: CASSWAASEQYF
j_call: TRBJ1-2; v_call: TRBV6-1; d_call: -; clone_size: -; cdr3_nt: TGTGCCAGCAGGGGCAACTCCGATGGCTACACCTTC; cdr3_aa: CASRGNSDGYTF
j_call: TRBJ1-1; v_call: TRBV7-9; d_call: -; clone_size: -; cdr3_nt: TGTGCCAGCAGCTCGGGACGGACTTACACTGAAGCTTTCTTT; cdr3_aa: CASSSGRTYTEAFF
j_call: TRBJ1-1; v_call: TRBV30; d_call: -; clone_size: many; cdr3_nt: TGTGCCTGGACTGTCATGAACACTGAAGCTTTCTTT; cdr3_aa: CAWTVMNTEAFF
j_call: TRBJ2-4; v_call: TRBV5-1; d_call: TRBD1; clone_size: many; cdr3_nt: TGCGCCAGCAGCCCTACCCCCGGACAGGGGGCGGCCAAAAACATTCAGTACTTC; cdr3_aa: CASSPTPGQGAAKNIQYF
j_call: TRBJ2-7; v_call: TRBV19; d_call: TRBD1; clone_size: many; cdr3_nt: TGTGCCAGTAGTGCAACAGGGGGGATCTACGAGCAGTACTTC; cdr3_aa: CASSATGGIYEQYF
j_call: TRBJ2-6; v_call: TRBV12-3/TRBV12-4; d_call: -; clone_size: many; cdr3_nt: TGTGCCAGCAGTTTAACCTCCCAGGGGGGGGTCTCTGGGGCCAACGTCCTGACTTTC; cdr3_aa: CASSLTSQGGVSGANVLTF
j_call: TRBJ1-1; v_call: TRBV12-3/TRBV12-4; d_call: TRBD1; clone_size: many; cdr3_nt: TGTGCCAGCAATCAGGGGGGGGCGGTGGAAGCTTTCTTT; cdr3_aa: CASNQGGAVEAFF
j_call: TRBJ1-1; v_call: TRBV6-1; d_call: -; clone_size: -; cdr3_nt: TGTGCCAGCAGACCCCCCCGGGGGAGTGGGACTGAAGCTTTCTTT; cdr3_aa: CASRPPRGSGTEAFF
j_call: TRBJ2-4; v_call: TRBV6-1; d_call: TRBD1; clone_size: many; cdr3_nt: TGTGCCAGCCGCGACAGGGGAACCAAAAACATTCAGTACTTC; cdr3_aa: CASRDRGTKNIQYF
j_call: TRBJ2-7; v_call: TRBV6-2/TRBV6-3; d_call: -; clone_size: -; cdr3_nt: TGTGCCAGCAGTTACACCGTCGGCCCTCTTATGGAGCAGTACTTC; cdr3_aa: CASSYTVGPLMEQYF
j_call: TRBJ2-7; v_call: TRBV28; d_call: -; clone_size: many; cdr3_nt: TGTGCCAGCAGTTTAGGACTGCGGGAGCAGTACTTC; cdr3_aa: CASSLGLREQYF
j_call: TRBJ1-1; v_call: TRBV12-3/TRBV12-4; d_call: TRBD1; clone_size: many; cdr3_nt: TGTGCCAGCATTTGGACAGGGGGCACTGAAGCTTTCTTT; cdr3_aa: CASIWTGGTEAFF
j_call: TRBJ1-1; v_call: TRBV12-3/TRBV12-4; d_call: TRBD1; clone_size: -; cdr3_nt: TGTGCCAGCCAACCCTCACAGGGGGCAGGCACTGAAGCTTTCTTT; cdr3_aa: CASQPSQGAGTEAFF
j_call: TRBJ1-3; v_call: TRBV6-5; d_call: -; clone_size: many; cdr3_nt: TGTGCCAGCCGGGACGGGGGCTCTGGAAACACCATATATTTT; cdr3_aa: CASRDGGSGNTIYF
j_call: TRBJ2-5; v_call: TRBV7-8; d_call: -; clone_size: -; cdr3_nt: TGTGCCAGCAGCTCGGACAGTTACCAAGAGACCCAGTACTTC; cdr3_aa: CASSSDSYQETQYF
j_call: TRBJ2-2; v_call: TRBV5-1; d_call: -; clone_size: few; cdr3_nt: TGCGCCAGCAGCTTTGGTGTGGGCCGTGATGGCGGGGAGCTGTTTTTT; cdr3_aa: CASSFGVGRDGGELFF
j_call: TRBJ2-7; v_call: TRBV12-3/TRBV12-4; d_call: -; clone_size: many; cdr3_nt: TGTGCCAGCACCCCTGGGGCGGGGCCCCACGAGCAGTACTTC; cdr3_aa: CASTPGAGPHEQYF
j_call: TRBJ2-5; v_call: TRBV30; d_call: TRBD1; clone_size: many; cdr3_nt: TGTGCCTGGACAACAGGGGGCGCGGAGACCCAGTACTTC; cdr3_aa: CAWTTGGAETQYF
j_call: TRBJ1-1; v_call: TRBV27; d_call: TRBD1; clone_size: -; cdr3_nt: TGTGCCAGCAGCCCTAGGGACAGGGGGATTTCGAACACTGAAGCTTTCTTT; cdr3_aa: CASSPRDRGISNTEAFF